The 4 T cell receptor beta chains listed next were all sequenced from one sample in a study of blood T cells in healthy people across ages. A second roughly 7 to 12 cycle PCR used barcoded and J-beta primers. TCRdb ran MiXCR on the 5' RACE reads and lists one entry per CDR3 protein. This repertoire shows approximately 670,000 distinct CDR3 sequences, around 38% found once; its top ten account for 25% to 30%. Sequencing was done on a sample of blood. The receptor source for this set is an elderly man in good health.

V usage is TRBV6-5 and J usage is TRBJ1-5; D perhaps matches TRBD1 (6 bases). V was pared by 6 bases and J by 4 bases, with 13 bases between. The CDR3 consists of 14 residues. In germline, CDR1 is MNHEY, CDR2 SVGAGI. CDR3 residues: CASRREGGNQPQHF. CDR3 sequence (DNA): TGTGCCAGCAGAAGGGAGGGGGGGAATCAGCCCCAGCATTTT.

CDR3 amino acids: CSALTSGAYNEQYF. The CDR3 DNA follows: TGCAGTGCTCTGACTAGCGGGGCTTACAATGAGCAGTACTTC. This rearrangement joins TRBV20-1 to TRBJ2-1; TRBD2 aligns across 11 bases. Judging by the DNA end, TRBJ2-7 fits better; the J call may be wrong. CDR1 DFQATT and CDR2 SNEGSKA come from the germline V gene (reference sequence). This CDR3 has 14 amino acids.

This clonotype was recorded a few times. The chain links TRBV28 to TRBJ2-4, with TRBD2 identical over 8 bases. The CDR3 has 15 amino acids. Germline V gene lookup returns CDR1 MDHEN and CDR2 SYDVKM. V lost 4 bases to trimming and J lost 13 bases; unmatched junction nucleotides: 15. The CDR3 region has the DNA TGTGCCAGCAGTTCGTTTCGGGCAGGGGAGCGGGAGCAGTACTTC. This sequence encodes CASSSFRAGEREQYF.

The chain links TRBV7-2 to TRBJ2-1; TRBD1 agrees at 9 bases. V shed 1 base and J 10 bases; nucleotides not matched to a gene: 11. Germline V CDR1 and CDR2: SGHTA, FQGNSA. This CDR3 comprises 16 residues. The CDR3 here is CASSLGGTGQGREQFF. The CDR3 bases are TGTGCCAGCAGCTTAGGAGGGACGGGACAGGGTCGAGAGCAGTTCTTC.